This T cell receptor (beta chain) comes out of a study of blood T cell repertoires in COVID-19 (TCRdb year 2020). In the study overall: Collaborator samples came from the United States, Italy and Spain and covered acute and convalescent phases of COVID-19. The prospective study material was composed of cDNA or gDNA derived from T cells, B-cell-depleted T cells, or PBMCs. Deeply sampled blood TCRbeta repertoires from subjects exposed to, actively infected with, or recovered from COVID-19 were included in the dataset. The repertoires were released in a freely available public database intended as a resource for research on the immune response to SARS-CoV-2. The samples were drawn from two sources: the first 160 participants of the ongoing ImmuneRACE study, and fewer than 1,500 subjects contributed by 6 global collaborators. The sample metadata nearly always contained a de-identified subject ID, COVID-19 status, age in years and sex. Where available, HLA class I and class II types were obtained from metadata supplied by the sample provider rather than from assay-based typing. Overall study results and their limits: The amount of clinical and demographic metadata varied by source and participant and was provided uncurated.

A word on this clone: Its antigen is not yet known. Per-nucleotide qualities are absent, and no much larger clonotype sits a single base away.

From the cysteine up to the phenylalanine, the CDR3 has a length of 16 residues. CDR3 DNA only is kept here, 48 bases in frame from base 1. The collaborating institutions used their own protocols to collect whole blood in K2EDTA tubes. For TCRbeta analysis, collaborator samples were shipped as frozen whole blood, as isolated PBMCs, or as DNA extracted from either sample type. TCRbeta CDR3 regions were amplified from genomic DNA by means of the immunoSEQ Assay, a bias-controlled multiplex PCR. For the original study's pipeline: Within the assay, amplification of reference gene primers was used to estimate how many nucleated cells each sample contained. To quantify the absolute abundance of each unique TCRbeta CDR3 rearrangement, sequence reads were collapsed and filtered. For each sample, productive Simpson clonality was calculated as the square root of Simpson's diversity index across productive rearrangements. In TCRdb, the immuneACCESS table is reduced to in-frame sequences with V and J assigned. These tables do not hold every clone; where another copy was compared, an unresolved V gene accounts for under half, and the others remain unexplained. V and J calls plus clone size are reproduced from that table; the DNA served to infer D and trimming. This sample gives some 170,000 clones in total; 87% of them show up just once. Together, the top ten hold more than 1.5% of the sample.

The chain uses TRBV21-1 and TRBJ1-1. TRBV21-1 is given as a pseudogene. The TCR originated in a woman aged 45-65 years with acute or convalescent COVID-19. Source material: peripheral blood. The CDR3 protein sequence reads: CASSKDGGPWNTEAFF. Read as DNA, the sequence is TGTGCCAGCAGCAAAGACGGGGGGCCGTGGAACACTGAAGCTTTCTTT.